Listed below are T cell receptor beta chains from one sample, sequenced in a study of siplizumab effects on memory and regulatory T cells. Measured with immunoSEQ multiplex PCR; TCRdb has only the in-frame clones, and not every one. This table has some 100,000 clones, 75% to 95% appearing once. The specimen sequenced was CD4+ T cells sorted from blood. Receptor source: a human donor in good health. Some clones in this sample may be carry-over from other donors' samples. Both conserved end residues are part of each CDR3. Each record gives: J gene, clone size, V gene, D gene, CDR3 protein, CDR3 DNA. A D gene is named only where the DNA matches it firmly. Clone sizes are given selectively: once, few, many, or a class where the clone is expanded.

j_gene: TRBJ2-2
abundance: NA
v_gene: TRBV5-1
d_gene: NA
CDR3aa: CASSLEEGELFF
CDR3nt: TGCGCCAGCAGCTTGGAAGAGGGGGAGCTGTTTTTT

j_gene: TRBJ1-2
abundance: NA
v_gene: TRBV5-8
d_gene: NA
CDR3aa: CASSARTAAMATAGYGYTF
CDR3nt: TGTGCCAGCAGCGCTCGGACAGCGGCTATGGCTACGGCCGGCTATGGCTACACCTTC

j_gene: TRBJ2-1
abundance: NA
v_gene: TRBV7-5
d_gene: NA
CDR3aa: CARSLRQGRANEQFF
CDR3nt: TGTGCCAGAAGCTTACGACAAGGCAGGGCCAATGAGCAGTTCTTC

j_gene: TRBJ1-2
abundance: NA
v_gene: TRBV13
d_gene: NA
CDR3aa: CASSLDLVKGGIYGYTF
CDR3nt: TGTGCCAGCAGCTTAGACCTCGTCAAAGGGGGTATCTATGGCTACACCTTC

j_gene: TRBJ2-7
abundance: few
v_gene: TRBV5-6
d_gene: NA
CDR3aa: CASSPQTRTTVHEQYF
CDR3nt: TGTGCCAGCAGCCCGCAGACTAGAACTACGGTCCACGAGCAGTACTTC

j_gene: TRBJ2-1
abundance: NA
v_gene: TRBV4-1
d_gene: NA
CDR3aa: CASSGNLKKAGSLDEQFF
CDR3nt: TGCGCCAGCAGCGGAAACCTAAAAAAAGCCGGGTCCCTTGATGAGCAGTTCTTC

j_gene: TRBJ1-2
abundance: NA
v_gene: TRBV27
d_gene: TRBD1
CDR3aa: CASSFLGTGGTGYTF
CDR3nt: TGTGCCAGCAGTTTCTTGGGGACAGGGGGCACTGGCTACACCTTC

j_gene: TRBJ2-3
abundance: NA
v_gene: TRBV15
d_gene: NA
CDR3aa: CATSRGRQSALTDTQYF
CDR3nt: TGTGCCACCAGCAGGGGCCGGCAATCCGCCCTCACAGATACGCAGTATTTT

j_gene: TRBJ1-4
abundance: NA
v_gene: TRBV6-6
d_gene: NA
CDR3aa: CASSYGRGAYEKLFF
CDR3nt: TGTGCCAGCAGTTACGGCCGCGGGGCGTACGAAAAACTGTTTTTT

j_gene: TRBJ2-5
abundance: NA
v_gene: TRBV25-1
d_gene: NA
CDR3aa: CASSPREGDPLWETQYF
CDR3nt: TGTGCCAGCAGCCCCAGAGAGGGGGACCCTTTATGGGAGACCCAGTACTTC

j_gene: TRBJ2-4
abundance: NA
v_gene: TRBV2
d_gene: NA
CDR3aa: CASSGTNSLAKNIQYF
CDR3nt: TGTGCCAGCAGTGGGACAAACTCCTTAGCCAAAAACATTCAGTACTTC

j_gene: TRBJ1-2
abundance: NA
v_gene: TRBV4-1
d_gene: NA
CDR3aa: CASSQDEGLLGYTF
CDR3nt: TGCGCCAGCAGCCAAGACGAAGGGTTACTTGGCTACACCTTC

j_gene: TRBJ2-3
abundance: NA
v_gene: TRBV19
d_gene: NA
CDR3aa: CASSIRPGDTQYF
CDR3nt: TGTGCCAGTAGTATTCGCCCGGGGGATACGCAGTATTTT

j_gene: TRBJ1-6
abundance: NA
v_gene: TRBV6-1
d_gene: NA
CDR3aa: CASSESWQGGSPLHF
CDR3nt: TGTGCCAGCAGTGAGAGTTGGCAGGGTGGGTCACCCCTCCACTTT

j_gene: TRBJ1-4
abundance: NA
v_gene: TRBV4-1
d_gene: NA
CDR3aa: CASSQDVGATNEKLFF
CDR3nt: TGCGCCAGCAGCCAAGATGTGGGGGCAACTAATGAAAAACTGTTTTTT

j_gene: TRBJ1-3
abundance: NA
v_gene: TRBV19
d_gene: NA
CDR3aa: CASSRSLSGNTIYF
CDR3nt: TGTGCCAGTAGTCGAAGCCTCTCTGGAAACACCATATATTTT